This T cell receptor (beta chain) was sequenced during a study of radiation and T cells in renal cell carcinoma. The CDR3 spans 13 residues. Trimming stripped 5 bases from V and 0 bases from J, with 7 bases between. Germline CDR1 SNHLY, CDR2 FYNNEI. Data came from immunoSEQ multiplex PCR; TCRdb stores just in-frame clones and leaves some out. The data hold around 64,000 clones, with around three quarters observed a single time. Time point in this sample: blood 4 weeks post-SBRT, at nephrectomy. Treatment of the sample: 15 Gy SBRT to primary tumor, nephrectomy 4 weeks later. Blood was sampled at baseline, 2 weeks and 4 weeks after SBRT. This clone has only a few counts.

The chain links TRBV2 to TRBJ1-1, with D unclear. Sequenced material: blood, taken from a patient whose treatment included radiotherapy and nephrectomy. The clonotype comes from a man aged 60 to 75 with renal cell carcinoma. In DNA, the CDR3 is TGTGCCAGCAGTCCCAGTTTGAACACTGAAGCTTTCTTT. Its protein product is CASSPSLNTEAFF.